The next 6 T cell receptor beta chains were all read from a single sample in a study of cytomegalovirus exposure and HLA in healthy donors. In the PCR, 60 Vbeta and 13 Jbeta primers were used. Clones were sequenced by immunoSEQ multiplex PCR, and TCRdb holds only the in-frame ones, with some missing. The sample data list just under 65,000 clones. Sequencing was carried out using PBMCs. The source of these receptors is a boy between 10 and 17 years old in good health and CMV-seronegative.

This chain joins TRBV18 and TRBJ1-2; tentative D call: TRBD1 (5 bases). With 0 bases removed from V and 10 bases from J, the gap between germline ends came to 15 bases. Germline V gene sequence: CDR1 KGHSH, CDR2 LQKENI. The CDR3 runs to 14 residues. This CDR3 is CASSPPPPDRHYTF. The CDR3 region has the DNA TGTGCCAGCTCACCACCGCCTCCCGACAGACACTACACCTTC. The full variable domain, completed using reference TRBV18 and TRBJ1-2, is NAGVMQNPRHLVRRRGQEARLRCSPMKGHSHVYWYRQLPEEGLKFMVYLQKENIIDESGMPKERFSAEFPKEGPSILRIQQVVRGDSAAYFCASSPPPPDRHYTFGSGTRLTVV.

V gene TRBV11-2 combines with J gene TRBJ1-1, with a possible D match to TRBD1 (5 bases). CDR3 length equals 15 residues. Deletions cut 7 bases from V and 3 bases from J, with 18 bases between. CDR1 is SGHAT, CDR2 FQNNGV, per germline. DNA for the CDR3: TGTGCCAGCACTCTCAAAAGGGCGGGGGACACTGAAGCTTTCTTT. Its protein product is CASTLKRAGDTEAFF.

This sequence joins TRBV28 and TRBJ1-5, with unresolved D. Trimming shortened V by 6 bases and J by 4 bases, and 10 bases separated the two germline ends. Germline V gene lookup returns CDR1 MDHEN and CDR2 SYDVKM. The CDR3 contains 13 residues. CDR3 sequence (DNA): TGTGCCAGCAGCCCCCCCCCGAATCAGCCCCAGCATTTT. It codes for CASSPPPNQPQHF.

The chain couples TRBV30 to TRBJ1-2; 9 bases agree with TRBD1. This CDR3 contains 15 residues. V gave up 5 bases and J gave up 7 bases; unmatched junction bases: 14. CDR1 and CDR2 (germline): GTSNPN, SVGIG (reference sequence). The CDR3 DNA reads TGTGCCTGGGCTAATGACCGGACAGGGGATCGTGGCTACACCTTC. It codes for CAWANDRTGDRGYTF.

The V call is TRBV5-6, the J call TRBJ1-1, with 7 bases aligning to TRBD1. The germline gives CDR1 SGHDT, CDR2 YYEEEE. The CDR3 spans 15 residues. The J segment lost 0 bases and the V segment lost 4 bases, leaving 6 bases of the junction unmatched. The CDR3 DNA reads as TGTGCCAGCAGCCGCTGGGACAGTCTGAACACTGAAGCTTTCTTT. It specifies CASSRWDSLNTEAFF.

The V and J genes are TRBV6-6 and TRBJ1-2, with 7 bases lining up with TRBD1. Trimming removed 0 bases from V and 7 bases from J; junction bases left unmatched: 2. The CDR3 length is 13 residues. CDR1 MNHNY and CDR2 SVGAGI come from the germline V gene (reference sequence). The CDR3 loop is CASSYSGQTGYTF. CDR3 nucleotides: TGTGCCAGCAGTTACTCGGGACAGACTGGCTACACCTTC.